The present T cell receptor beta chain was sequenced within a study of T cell changes during pregnancy in multiple sclerosis. J lost 4 bases, V lost 4 bases, and 11 bases had no gene match. There are 16 residues in the CDR3. Per the germline V gene, CDR1 is SGHRS and CDR2 is YFSETQ. Clones were read by immunoSEQ multiplex PCR, and TCRdb kept only the in-frame ones, dropping some. The sample yields 100,000 or so clones, approximately 93% seen once. The rearrangement joins TRBV5-1 to TRBJ2-5; 9 nucleotides line up with TRBD2. The sequence derives from a female donor in good health, enrolled as a control in a pregnancy study. Material: peripheral blood, obtained after pregnancy. The CDR3 DNA sequence: TGCGCCAGCAGCCTCGAAATTAGCGGGAGAAGAGAGACCCAGTACTTC. Its protein product is CASSLEISGRRETQYF. The whole variable domain, filled in from reference TRBV5-1 and TRBJ2-5, reads KAGVTQTPRYLIKTRGQQVTLSCSPISGHRSVSWYQQTPGQGLQFLFEYFSETQRNKGNFPGRFSGRQFSNSRSEMNVSTLELGDSALYLCASSLEISGRRETQYFGPGTRLLVL.